The 21 T cell receptor beta chains reported below all come from one sample, sequenced in a study of shared clonotypes between healthy human individuals. Sequencing was performed with immunoSEQ multiplex PCR; in TCRdb, only in-frame clones are kept and a portion is missing. This repertoire shows over a million clones, around 76% found once; its top ten account for less than 1.5%. Sequencing input: memory CD4+ T cells sorted from blood. The subset is: CD45RA-negative fraction. These receptors originate from a man aged 18 to 29 in good health.

This chain connects TRBV6-1 to TRBJ2-7; D could derive from TRBD1 or TRBD2 (5 bases each). The CDR3 is 14 amino acids. The germline gives CDR1 MNHNS, CDR2 SASEGT. V gave up 4 bases and J gave up 6 bases, with 16 bases separating them. CDR3 DNA: TGTGCCAGCAGTGCATCCGGGGCCTGGGGCGAGCAGTACTTC. It encodes CASSASGAWGEQYF.

The chain recombines TRBV30 with TRBJ1-4; D unresolved. Per the germline V gene, CDR1 is GTSNPN and CDR2 is SVGIG (reference sequence). Trimming took off 6 bases at V and 7 bases at J, with 12 bases between the two ends. The CDR3 runs 12 residues. The CDR3 DNA is TGTGCCTGCACAGATGGTAGTGAAAAACTGTTTTTT. This gives the protein CACTDGSEKLFF.

V is TRBV6-6 and J is TRBJ2-7; no reliable D call. CDR3 length: 14 residues. V was pared by 3 bases and J by 0 bases, with 9 bases between. Germline lookup yields CDR1 MNHNY and CDR2 SVGAGI (reference sequence). CDR3 nucleotide sequence: TGTGCCAGCAGTTATGAAGGTGCCTCCTACGAGCAGTACTTC. The encoded protein is CASSYEGASYEQYF.

The chain carries TRBV6-5 and TRBJ2-7, with a weak D call TRBD1 (6 bases). Germline V lookup: CDR1 MNHEY, CDR2 SVGAGI. The V gene lost 6 bases and the J gene lost 3 bases, with 15 bases spanning the gap. CDR3 length: 14 amino acids. CDR3 protein: CASSSNTGIYEQYF. The CDR3 nucleotides are TGTGCCAGCAGCTCAAATACAGGGATCTACGAGCAGTACTTC.

The sample holds many counts of this clone. The rearrangement joins TRBV7-8 to TRBJ2-7; D may be TRBD2 (5 bases). CDR1 SGHVS and CDR2 FQNEAQ come from the germline V gene. Deletions cut 3 bases from V and 0 bases from J, with 12 bases between. The CDR3 extends over 15 amino acids. This chain's CDR3 is CASSLVTGSSYEQYF. CDR3 nucleotides: TGTGCCAGCAGCTTGGTGACGGGGAGCTCCTACGAGCAGTACTTC.

Only one count was recorded for this clone. The chain recombines TRBV15 with TRBJ1-1; D might be TRBD1 (6 bases). This CDR3 is 15 amino acids long. Per the germline V gene, CDR1 is LNHNV and CDR2 is YYDKDF (reference sequence). The V end was cut by 0 bases, the J end by 1 base, with 9 bases between. The DNA for the CDR3 is TGTGCCACCAGCAGAGATCAGGGGAAGAACACTGAAGCTTTCTTT. Its translation is CATSRDQGKNTEAFF.

This clone was seen just once. The chain carries TRBV7-9 and TRBJ2-1; D possibly uses TRBD1 or TRBD2 (5 bases each). V was clipped by 4 bases and J by 4 bases, with 17 bases between them. The V gene's germline CDR1 is SEHNR and CDR2 FQNEAQ (reference sequence). The CDR3 runs to 16 residues. The CDR3 here is CASSSAVGAGYNEQFF. The CDR3 bases are TGTGCCAGCAGCTCCGCCGTCGGGGCAGGTTACAATGAGCAGTTCTTC.

This chain uses TRBV5-4 with TRBJ2-1; D might be TRBD1 (6 bases). CDR1 is SGHNT and CDR2 is YYREEE in the germline V gene (reference sequence). The V gene lost 4 bases and the J gene lost 7 bases, with 18 bases spanning the gap. The CDR3 has 15 residues. This CDR3 is CASSRSQQGINEQFF. The CDR3 DNA reads as TGTGCCAGCAGCAGAAGCCAACAGGGTATTAATGAGCAGTTCTTC.

The rearrangement joins TRBV2 to TRBJ1-2; D gene uncertain. Trimming shortened V by 1 base and J by 5 bases, and 5 bases separated the two germline ends. The CDR3 consists of 12 residues. CDR1 and CDR2 from the germline V gene are SNHLY and FYNNEI. The CDR3: CASSEVLYGYTF. The CDR3 bases are TGTGCCAGCAGTGAAGTCCTTTATGGCTACACCTTC.

V usage is TRBV6-5 and J usage is TRBJ2-7, with D unresolved. The V end was cut by 2 bases, the J end by 0 bases, with 11 bases between. Germline V lookup: CDR1 MNHEY, CDR2 SVGAGI. The CDR3 spans 15 residues. CDR3: CASSYGRPHSYEQYF. CDR3 DNA: TGTGCCAGCAGTTACGGTAGGCCCCACTCCTACGAGCAGTACTTC.

This clone came up a few times. The gene calls are TRBV28 and TRBJ1-1; no definite D call. In germline, CDR1 is MDHEN, CDR2 SYDVKM. CDR3 size: 14 residues. V shed 2 bases and J shed 1 base, with 8 bases lying between them. The CDR3 DNA reads as TGTGCCAGCAGTTTAACCCAGTCGAACACTGAAGCTTTCTTT. This gives the protein CASSLTQSNTEAFF.

The CDR3 protein is CASSPGANQPQHF. In nucleotides, the CDR3 is TGTGCCAGCTCACCAGGGGCCAATCAGCCCCAGCATTTT. The chain combines TRBV18 with TRBJ1-5; tentative D call: TRBD1 (5 bases). The length of the CDR3 is 13 residues. The V gene's germline CDR1 is KGHSH and CDR2 LQKENI. The ends were cut back, 2 bases at V and 3 bases at J, with 5 bases in the middle.

This chain uses TRBV15 with TRBJ2-3; D is unresolved. The CDR3 runs to 19 residues. Germline CDR1 is LNHNV and CDR2 is YYDKDF (reference sequence). Trimming took off 0 bases at V and 0 bases at J, with 19 bases between the two ends. The CDR3 reads CATSRDRAGRSLSTDTQYF. CDR3 nucleotides: TGTGCCACCAGCAGAGATCGGGCAGGCCGGTCCCTTAGCACAGATACGCAGTATTTT.

This clone has a handful of counts. The V call is TRBV4-1, the J call TRBJ1-6; D unresolved. The V gene's germline CDR1 is MGHRA and CDR2 YSYEKL. V was clipped by 0 bases and J by 0 bases, with 3 bases between them. The CDR3 is 15 amino acids. The CDR3 region is CASSQDNSYNSPLHF. CDR3 nucleotide sequence: TGCGCCAGCAGCCAAGATAACTCCTATAATTCACCCCTCCACTTT.

This clone was recorded a few times. The rearrangement uses TRBV14 and TRBJ1-2; the D gene is possibly TRBD1 (6 bases). CDR3 length: 13 amino acids. The germline V gene has CDR1 SGHDN and CDR2 FVKESK. The V end lost 0 bases, the J end lost 7 bases, and 9 bases lay between the germline ends. The CDR3 protein is CASSQDRGGGYTF. Written as DNA, the CDR3 is TGTGCCAGCAGCCAAGATCGAGGGGGTGGCTACACCTTC.

CDR3 DNA: TGCGCCAGCAGCCAAGAGTCTGGGGGTTATAATTCACCCCTCCACTTT. Amino acid sequence: CASSQESGGYNSPLHF. This chain uses TRBV4-1 with TRBJ1-6; D might be TRBD1 (5 bases). Trimming left V 0 bases short and J 4 bases short, with 10 bases between. The germline gives CDR1 MGHRA, CDR2 YSYEKL. This CDR3 contains 16 residues.

On this clone: The same CDR3 also results from other DNA sequences found in this sample. The chain joins TRBV18 to TRBJ1-4; TRBD1 matches at 9 bases. Germline CDR1 and CDR2: KGHSH and LQKENI. The CDR3 spans 15 residues. The junction had 7 bases not matched to a gene; V was cut back by 3 bases and J by 8 bases. CDR3 nucleotide sequence: TGTGCCAGCTCACCTTTACAGGGGGCAGGAGAAAAACTGTTTTTT. It codes for CASSPLQGAGEKLFF.

The rearrangement joins TRBV28 to TRBJ1-1; D gene unclear. Germline V lookup: CDR1 MDHEN, CDR2 SYDVKM. The V end lost 3 bases, the J end lost 5 bases, and 16 bases lay between the germline ends. This CDR3 contains 15 residues. As DNA, the CDR3 is TGTGCCAGCAGTTTTAGTTCCGGGGTTAAGACTGAAGCTTTCTTT. This sequence encodes CASSFSSGVKTEAFF. Looking up the rest from reference TRBV28 and TRBJ1-1 gives the full variable domain: DVKVTQSSRYLVKRTGEKVFLECVQDMDHENMFWYRQDPGLGLRLIYFSYDVKMKEKGDIPEGYSVSREKKERFSLILESASTNQTSMYLCASSFSSGVKTEAFFGQGTRLTVV.

The chain joins TRBV27 to TRBJ1-5; 10 positions match TRBD1. V dropped 5 bases and J dropped 1; count of bases not matched to a gene: 8. Germline-derived CDR1 and CDR2 are MNHEY and SMNVEV (reference sequence). The CDR3 totals 17 residues. CDR3 residues: CASSGDRGGWSNQPQHF. CDR3 bases: TGTGCCAGCAGTGGGGACAGGGGTGGCTGGAGCAATCAGCCCCAGCATTTT.

This chain links TRBV2 with TRBJ2-1; 8 bases agree with TRBD1. Germline assignment: CDR1 SNHLY and CDR2 FYNNEI. The CDR3 runs to 15 residues. V lost 4 bases, J lost 0 bases, and 2 bases stayed unmatched. The CDR3 sequence: CASSGQGTSYNEQFF. The CDR3 nucleotides are TGTGCCAGCAGTGGACAGGGGACCTCCTACAATGAGCAGTTCTTC.

A few counts support this clone. The rearrangement links TRBV30 to TRBJ2-2; 9 bases fit TRBD2. This CDR3 has 15 amino acids. V lost 2 bases to trimming and J lost 5 bases; unmatched junction nucleotides: 6. CDR1 and CDR2 from the germline V gene are GTSNPN and SVGIG (reference sequence). The CDR3 DNA is TGTGCCTGGAGTATAGGGCTAGCGGGGACCGGGGAGCTGTTTTTT. It encodes CAWSIGLAGTGELFF.